The 3 T cell receptor beta chains listed next were all sequenced from one sample in a study of T cell responses to AZD1222 COVID-19 vaccine. This table comes from immunoSEQ multiplex PCR, and its TCRdb copy is limited to in-frame clones, with some not included. Here the sample spans around 200,000 clones, 88% being singletons. Sequenced material: peripheral blood, taken 28 days after the second AZD1222 dose. The receptors were gathered from an adult who received the AZD1222 COVID-19 vaccine.

The gene calls are TRBV4-3 and TRBJ1-2; the D is unclear. This CDR3 is 16 amino acids long. V lost 1 base to trimming and J lost 4 bases, with 16 bases between them. Per germline, CDR1 LGHNA and CDR2 YSLEER. The CDR3 coding sequence is TGCGCCAGCAGCCAAGCCTACGAGACATCCTCCTATGGCTACACCTTC. Encoded protein: CASSQAYETSSYGYTF.

The sample holds a few counts of this clone. The J gene is TRBJ1-5, the V gene TRBV6-5; weak D call: TRBD1 (5 bases). With 2 bases removed from V and 6 bases from J, the gap between germline ends came to 11 bases. CDR3 size: 14 residues. Germline-derived CDR1 and CDR2 are MNHEY and SVGAGI. The CDR3 bases are TGTGCCAGCAGTTACAACCGGGGCTTTCAGCCCCAGCATTTT. This translates into CASSYNRGFQPQHF.

The rearrangement uses TRBV6-1 and TRBJ2-1, with 15 bases lining up with TRBD2. This CDR3 is 16 amino acids long. J was trimmed by 9 bases and V by 1 base; bases with no gene match: 4. CDR1 and CDR2 (germline): MNHNS, SASEGT. The CDR3 region is CASSEEGLAGGVEQFF. CDR3 coding DNA: TGTGCCAGCAGTGAAGAAGGACTAGCGGGAGGGGTTGAGCAGTTCTTC.